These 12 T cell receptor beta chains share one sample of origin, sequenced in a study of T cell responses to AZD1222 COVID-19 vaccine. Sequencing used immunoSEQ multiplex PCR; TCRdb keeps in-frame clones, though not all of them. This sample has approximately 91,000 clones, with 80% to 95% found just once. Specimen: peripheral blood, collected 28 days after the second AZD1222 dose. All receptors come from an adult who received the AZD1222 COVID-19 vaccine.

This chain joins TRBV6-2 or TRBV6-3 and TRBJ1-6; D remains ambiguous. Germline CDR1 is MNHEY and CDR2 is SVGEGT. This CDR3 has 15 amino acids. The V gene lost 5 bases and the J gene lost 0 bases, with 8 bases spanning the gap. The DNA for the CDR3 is TGTGCCAGCAGTAGACACGGCTCCTATAATTCACCCCTCCACTTT. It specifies CASSRHGSYNSPLHF.

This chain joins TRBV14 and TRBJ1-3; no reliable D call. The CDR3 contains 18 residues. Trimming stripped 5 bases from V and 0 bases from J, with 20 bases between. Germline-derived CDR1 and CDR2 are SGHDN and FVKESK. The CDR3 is CASSSEGRRTSSGNTIYF. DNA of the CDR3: TGTGCCAGCAGCTCCGAAGGACGGAGGACGAGCTCTGGAAACACCATATATTTT.

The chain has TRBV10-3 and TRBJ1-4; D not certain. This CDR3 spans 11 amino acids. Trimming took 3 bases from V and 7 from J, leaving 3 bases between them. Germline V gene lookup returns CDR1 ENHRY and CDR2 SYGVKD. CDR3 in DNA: TGTGCCATCAGTGAAGGTGAAAAACTGTTTTTT. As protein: CAISEGEKLFF.

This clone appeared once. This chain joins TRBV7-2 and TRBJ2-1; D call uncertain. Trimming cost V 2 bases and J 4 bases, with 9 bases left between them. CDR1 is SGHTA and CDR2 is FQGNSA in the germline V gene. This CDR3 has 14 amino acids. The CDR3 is CASSLKGQYNEQFF. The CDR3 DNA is TGTGCCAGCAGCTTAAAGGGTCAATACAATGAGCAGTTCTTC.

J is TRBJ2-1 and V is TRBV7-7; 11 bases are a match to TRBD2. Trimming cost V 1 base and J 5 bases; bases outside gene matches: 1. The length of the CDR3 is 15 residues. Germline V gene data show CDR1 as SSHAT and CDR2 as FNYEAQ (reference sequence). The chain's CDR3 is CASSLGLAGNNEQFF. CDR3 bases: TGTGCCAGCAGCTTAGGACTAGCGGGAAACAATGAGCAGTTCTTC.

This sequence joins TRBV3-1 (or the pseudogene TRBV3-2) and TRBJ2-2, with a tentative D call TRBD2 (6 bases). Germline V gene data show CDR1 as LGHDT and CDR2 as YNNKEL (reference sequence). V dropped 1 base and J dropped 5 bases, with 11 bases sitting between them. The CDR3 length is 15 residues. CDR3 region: CASSQVAAGTGELFF. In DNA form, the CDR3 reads TGTGCCAGCAGCCAAGTCGCTGCGGGGACCGGGGAGCTGTTTTTT.

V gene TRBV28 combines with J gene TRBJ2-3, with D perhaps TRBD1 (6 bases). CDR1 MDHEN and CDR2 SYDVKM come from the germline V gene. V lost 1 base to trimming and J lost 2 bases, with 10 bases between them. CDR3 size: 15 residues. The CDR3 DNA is TGTGCCAGCAGTTTATCGACAGGAGTCACAGATACGCAGTATTTT. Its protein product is CASSLSTGVTDTQYF.

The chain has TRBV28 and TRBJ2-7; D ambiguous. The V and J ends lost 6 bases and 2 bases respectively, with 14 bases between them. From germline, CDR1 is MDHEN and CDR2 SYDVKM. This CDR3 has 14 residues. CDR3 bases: TGTGCCAGCAGCTCCGGGCAGGTCACCTACGAGCAGTACTTC. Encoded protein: CASSSGQVTYEQYF. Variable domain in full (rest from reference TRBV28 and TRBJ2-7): DVKVTQSSRYLVKRTGEKVFLECVQDMDHENMFWYRQDPGLGLRLIYFSYDVKMKEKGDIPEGYSVSREKKERFSLILESASTNQTSMYLCASSSGQVTYEQYFGPGTRLTVT.

CDR3 sequence: CASGDGNQPQHF. DNA for the CDR3: TGTGCCAGTGGTGACGGCAATCAGCCCCAGCATTTT. The gene calls are TRBV9 and TRBJ1-5; D gene unclear. The V gene lost 8 bases and the J gene lost 2 bases, with 8 bases spanning the gap. CDR1 is SGDLS, CDR2 YYNGEE, per germline. The CDR3 contains 12 residues.

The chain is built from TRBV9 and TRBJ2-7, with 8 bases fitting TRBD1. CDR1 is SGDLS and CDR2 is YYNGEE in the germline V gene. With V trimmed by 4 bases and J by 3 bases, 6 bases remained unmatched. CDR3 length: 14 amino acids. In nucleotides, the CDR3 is TGTGCCAGCAGCCCGGGACAGGCGGGCTACGAGCAGTACTTC. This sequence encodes CASSPGQAGYEQYF.

The CDR3 spells CASSPADQTYEQYF. Written as DNA, the CDR3 is TGTGCCAGTAGTCCGGCCGACCAAACCTACGAGCAGTACTTC. This sequence joins TRBV19 and TRBJ2-7; D not certain. V was clipped by 5 bases and J by 2 bases, with 13 bases between them. The CDR3 runs 14 residues. Germline CDR1 reads LNHDA; CDR2 reads SQIVND (reference sequence).

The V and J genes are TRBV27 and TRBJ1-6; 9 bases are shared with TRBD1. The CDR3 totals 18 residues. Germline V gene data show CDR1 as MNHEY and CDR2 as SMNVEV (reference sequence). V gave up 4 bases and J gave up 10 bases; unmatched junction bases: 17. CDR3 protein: CASSSFRDRVLGSSPLHF. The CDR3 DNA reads TGTGCCAGCAGTTCTTTCCGGGACAGGGTATTAGGAAGCTCACCCCTCCACTTT.